These T cell receptor beta chains were read from a single sample in a study of control samples from healthy donors and cancer patients. Assay used: immunoSEQ multiplex PCR; TCRdb lists only in-frame clones, some missing. The sample lists 150,000 or so clones, roughly 94% occurring once. Sequencing was performed on blood. These receptors all come from a man aged 40-49 years in good health. Both conserved end residues are part of each CDR3. D genes are given only for firm matches. Some rows mark clone size as missing; the rest say once, few, many or name a class of expanded clone.

d_call: TRBD1
v_call: TRBV11-2
j_call: TRBJ1-2
clone_size: once
cdr3_aa: CASSSGQGDYGYTF
cdr3_nt: TGTGCCAGCAGCTCGGGACAGGGGGACTATGGCTACACCTTC

d_call: NA
v_call: TRBV20-1
j_call: TRBJ1-2
clone_size: NA
cdr3_aa: CSARHVGGYTF
cdr3_nt: TGCAGTGCTAGGCATGTTGGAGGCTACACCTTC

d_call: NA
v_call: TRBV3-1/TRBV3-2
j_call: TRBJ2-1
clone_size: NA
cdr3_aa: CASSHPTGSRGNEQFF
cdr3_nt: TGTGCCAGCAGCCATCCCACAGGGAGTCGCGGCAATGAGCAGTTCTTC

d_call: NA
v_call: TRBV27
j_call: TRBJ1-1
clone_size: NA
cdr3_aa: CASSQGGRRRTEAFF
cdr3_nt: TGTGCCAGCAGCCAAGGGGGGAGGAGGCGAACTGAAGCTTTCTTT

d_call: NA
v_call: TRBV6-6
j_call: TRBJ1-6
clone_size: NA
cdr3_aa: CASRRTGDAYNSPLHF
cdr3_nt: TGTGCCAGCAGACGGACGGGCGATGCCTATAATTCACCCCTCCACTTT

d_call: TRBD1
v_call: TRBV19
j_call: TRBJ1-1
clone_size: NA
cdr3_aa: CASSLGGTNTEAFF
cdr3_nt: TGTGCCAGTAGCTTAGGGGGCACGAACACTGAAGCTTTCTTT

d_call: NA
v_call: TRBV5-6
j_call: TRBJ2-6
clone_size: NA
cdr3_aa: CASSLRWEAGANVLTF
cdr3_nt: TGTGCCAGCAGCTTGCGGTGGGAAGCTGGGGCCAACGTCCTGACTTTC

d_call: NA
v_call: TRBV27
j_call: TRBJ2-3
clone_size: NA
cdr3_aa: CASSFGRGTDTQYF
cdr3_nt: TGTGCCAGCTCCTTCGGGCGGGGCACAGATACGCAGTATTTT

d_call: NA
v_call: TRBV19
j_call: TRBJ1-1
clone_size: NA
cdr3_aa: CASRGPNGVNTEAFF
cdr3_nt: TGTGCCAGTAGGGGACCTAACGGGGTTAACACTGAAGCTTTCTTT

d_call: NA
v_call: TRBV5-1
j_call: TRBJ1-2
clone_size: once
cdr3_aa: CASSLSGGGYGYTF
cdr3_nt: TGCGCCAGCAGCTTGTCGGGGGGCGGTTATGGCTACACCTTC

d_call: NA
v_call: TRBV5-5
j_call: TRBJ1-1
clone_size: NA
cdr3_aa: CASSLGVGGLENTEAFF
cdr3_nt: TGTGCCAGCAGCTTGGGAGTAGGAGGCCTAGAGAACACTGAAGCTTTCTTT

d_call: NA
v_call: TRBV6-5
j_call: TRBJ2-6
clone_size: NA
cdr3_aa: CASSLGGANVLTF
cdr3_nt: TGTGCCAGCAGTCTAGGGGGGGCCAACGTCCTGACTTTC

d_call: NA
v_call: TRBV13
j_call: TRBJ2-7
clone_size: NA
cdr3_aa: CASSSGHGSTYEQYF
cdr3_nt: TGTGCCAGCAGTTCGGGACATGGGTCAACCTACGAGCAGTACTTC

d_call: NA
v_call: TRBV6-5
j_call: TRBJ1-6
clone_size: NA
cdr3_aa: CASSYQASSYNSPLHF
cdr3_nt: TGTGCCAGCAGTTACCAGGCCAGCTCCTATAATTCACCCCTCCACTTT

d_call: NA
v_call: TRBV28
j_call: TRBJ1-2
clone_size: NA
cdr3_aa: CASRETSNYGYTF
cdr3_nt: TGTGCCAGCCGGGAGACATCTAACTATGGCTACACCTTC

d_call: TRBD1
v_call: TRBV7-9
j_call: TRBJ1-4
clone_size: NA
cdr3_aa: CASSDLNQGQSNEKLFF
cdr3_nt: TGTGCCAGCAGCGACCTAAACCAGGGACAGAGTAATGAAAAACTGTTTTTT

d_call: TRBD1
v_call: TRBV7-2
j_call: TRBJ1-4
clone_size: NA
cdr3_aa: CASRATGTGSGKLFF
cdr3_nt: TGTGCCAGCAGGGCGACCGGGACAGGTAGTGGAAAACTGTTTTTT

d_call: NA
v_call: TRBV27
j_call: TRBJ2-4
clone_size: NA
cdr3_aa: CASSPAPLGALAKNIQYF
cdr3_nt: TGTGCCAGCAGTCCAGCCCCCCTGGGGGCTCTAGCCAAAAACATTCAGTACTTC

d_call: NA
v_call: TRBV19
j_call: TRBJ2-3
clone_size: NA
cdr3_aa: CASADGGSTDTQYF
cdr3_nt: TGTGCCAGTGCCGATGGCGGTAGCACAGATACGCAGTATTTT

d_call: NA
v_call: TRBV7-8
j_call: TRBJ1-2
clone_size: NA
cdr3_aa: CASSLNGNYGYTF
cdr3_nt: TGTGCCAGCAGCTTAAACGGGAACTATGGCTACACCTTC

d_call: TRBD1
v_call: TRBV19
j_call: TRBJ2-7
clone_size: NA
cdr3_aa: CASSIGGTGRYEQYF
cdr3_nt: TGTGCCAGTAGTATTGGGGGGACAGGGCGCTACGAGCAGTACTTC

d_call: NA
v_call: TRBV2
j_call: TRBJ2-2
clone_size: once
cdr3_aa: CASSATGYRTGELFF
cdr3_nt: TGTGCCAGCAGTGCCACAGGGTATCGGACCGGGGAGCTGTTTTTT

d_call: NA
v_call: TRBV4-3
j_call: TRBJ1-1
clone_size: NA
cdr3_aa: CASSQDRRKNTEAFF
cdr3_nt: TGCGCCAGCAGCCAAGATCGGAGGAAGAACACTGAAGCTTTCTTT